Listed below are T cell receptor beta chains from one sample, sequenced in a study of radiotherapy plus CTLA-4 blockade in lung cancer. The repertoire was sequenced with immunoSEQ multiplex PCR; TCRdb's copy has only in-frame clones and lacks some. The top ten hold 0.85% to 0.9% of the sample, which has over 60,000 clones, roughly 86% seen once. Here the sequenced sample was peripheral blood, taken from a patient treated with radiotherapy plus ipilimumab. Receptors were obtained from a human donor with non-small cell lung cancer who had stable disease on radiotherapy plus ipilimumab. Both conserved end residues are part of each CDR3. A D gene is named only where the DNA matches it firmly. Clone size is not always given. Where it is, it says once, few, many or a class for expanded clones.

CDR3 DNA: TGTGCCAGCAGTTCGTTAAAAGATACGCAGTATTTT
CDR3 protein: CASSSLKDTQYF
clone size: -
D gene: -
J gene: TRBJ2-3
V gene: TRBV2

CDR3 DNA: TGTGCCAGCAGTGAACTCAGGGGAAAAGAAAAACTGTTTTTT
CDR3 protein: CASSELRGKEKLFF
clone size: -
D gene: -
J gene: TRBJ1-4
V gene: TRBV6-1

CDR3 DNA: TGTGCCAGCAGCTTGATGGGACAGGGGAGCGACGAGCAGTACTTC
CDR3 protein: CASSLMGQGSDEQYF
clone size: -
D gene: TRBD1
J gene: TRBJ2-7
V gene: TRBV5-6

CDR3 DNA: TGTGCCAGCAGCTTCGGCAGGACCTACGAGCAGTACTTC
CDR3 protein: CASSFGRTYEQYF
clone size: -
D gene: -
J gene: TRBJ2-7
V gene: TRBV5-8

CDR3 DNA: TGTGCCAGCAGTTTAAATAGCGGGAGGGCGAGTCGAGAGACCCAGTACTTC
CDR3 protein: CASSLNSGRASRETQYF
clone size: -
D gene: TRBD2
J gene: TRBJ2-5
V gene: TRBV27

CDR3 DNA: TGTGCCAGCAGCTCTCCAACAGATACGCAGTATTTT
CDR3 protein: CASSSPTDTQYF
clone size: -
D gene: -
J gene: TRBJ2-3
V gene: TRBV7-9

CDR3 DNA: TGTGCCAGCAGTTCCAGACAGTCCTACTCCTACGAGCAGTACTTC
CDR3 protein: CASSSRQSYSYEQYF
clone size: -
D gene: -
J gene: TRBJ2-7
V gene: TRBV6-1

CDR3 DNA: TGTGCCTGGAAAGGGGGGCTCGGGACTGAAGCTTTCTTT
CDR3 protein: CAWKGGLGTEAFF
clone size: -
D gene: -
J gene: TRBJ1-1
V gene: TRBV30

CDR3 DNA: TGTGCCAGCAGCTTACTTGGGGATCAGCCCCAGCATTTT
CDR3 protein: CASSLLGDQPQHF
clone size: few
D gene: -
J gene: TRBJ1-5
V gene: TRBV7-6

CDR3 DNA: TGTGCCAGCAGGACAGGAGAAACTATGAACACTGAAGCTTTCTTT
CDR3 protein: CASRTGETMNTEAFF
clone size: -
D gene: -
J gene: TRBJ1-1
V gene: TRBV28

CDR3 DNA: TGTGCCAGCAGCTTAGACCCCAGCGGGTCCTGGACATCTGGAAACACCATATATTTT
CDR3 protein: CASSLDPSGSWTSGNTIYF
clone size: -
D gene: -
J gene: TRBJ1-3
V gene: TRBV11-2

CDR3 DNA: TGTGCCAGCAGCTTGGGGGGGCTTAGCTCCTACGAGCAGTACTTC
CDR3 protein: CASSLGGLSSYEQYF
clone size: -
D gene: -
J gene: TRBJ2-7
V gene: TRBV5-4

CDR3 DNA: TGTGCCTGGAGAAAGCCCGGGACAGGGGATGGCTACACCTTC
CDR3 protein: CAWRKPGTGDGYTF
clone size: -
D gene: TRBD1
J gene: TRBJ1-2
V gene: TRBV30

CDR3 DNA: TGTGCCAGCAGCTTAAGACAAAACACCGGGGAGCTGTTTTTT
CDR3 protein: CASSLRQNTGELFF
clone size: -
D gene: -
J gene: TRBJ2-2
V gene: TRBV7-7

CDR3 DNA: TGTGCCAGCAGCAGAGCTGAGGACGGGGCAACTAATGAAAAACTGTTTTTT
CDR3 protein: CASSRAEDGATNEKLFF
clone size: -
D gene: -
J gene: TRBJ1-4
V gene: TRBV5-5

CDR3 DNA: TGTGCCATCAGTGATGGGACAAAGGGTGAAAAACTGTTTTTT
CDR3 protein: CAISDGTKGEKLFF
clone size: -
D gene: -
J gene: TRBJ1-4
V gene: TRBV10-3

CDR3 DNA: TGTGCCAGCAACCAGGGGGGAGAGACCCAGTACTTC
CDR3 protein: CASNQGGETQYF
clone size: -
D gene: -
J gene: TRBJ2-5
V gene: TRBV6-1

CDR3 DNA: TGCGCCAGCAGCCCGGGCGGTCTCTCTGGGGCCAACGTCCTGACTTTC
CDR3 protein: CASSPGGLSGANVLTF
clone size: -
D gene: -
J gene: TRBJ2-6
V gene: TRBV5-1

CDR3 DNA: TGTGCCAGCAGCTCCCGGGGGCACGGGGCCGACAACACCATATATTTT
CDR3 protein: CASSSRGHGADNTIYF
clone size: once
D gene: -
J gene: TRBJ1-3
V gene: TRBV7-9

CDR3 DNA: TGTGCCAGCAGAAAAAGGCCAGATCCTGAAGCTTTCTTT
CDR3 protein: CASRKRPDPEAFF
clone size: -
D gene: -
J gene: TRBJ1-1
V gene: TRBV7-2

CDR3 DNA: TGTGCCAGCAGTGAAGACAGGGGCAATCAGCCCCAGCATTTT
CDR3 protein: CASSEDRGNQPQHF
clone size: -
D gene: -
J gene: TRBJ1-5
V gene: TRBV2

CDR3 DNA: TGTGCCAGCAGCCAAGGTGGCGGAATCACAGATACGCAGTATTTT
CDR3 protein: CASSQGGGITDTQYF
clone size: -
D gene: -
J gene: TRBJ2-3
V gene: TRBV14

CDR3 DNA: TGTGCCAGCAGCGCCGAAGAGACCCAGTACTTC
CDR3 protein: CASSAEETQYF
clone size: -
D gene: -
J gene: TRBJ2-5
V gene: TRBV9

CDR3 DNA: TGTGCCAGCAGCTGGAGGACCGGGGGCGGGGGAGATACGCAGTATTTT
CDR3 protein: CASSWRTGGGGDTQYF
clone size: -
D gene: -
J gene: TRBJ2-3
V gene: TRBV5-6

CDR3 DNA: TGTGCCAGCAGCTTGAGGCTCAGCACAGATACGCAGTATTTT
CDR3 protein: CASSLRLSTDTQYF
clone size: -
D gene: -
J gene: TRBJ2-3
V gene: TRBV7-2

CDR3 DNA: TGTGCCAGCAGCCCTGGGCGGGGAGGCTCCTACGAGCAGTACTTC
CDR3 protein: CASSPGRGGSYEQYF
clone size: -
D gene: -
J gene: TRBJ2-7
V gene: TRBV6-6

CDR3 DNA: TGTGCCAGTAGTATAGATGCGAACTTTCTCACTGAAGCTTTCTTT
CDR3 protein: CASSIDANFLTEAFF
clone size: -
D gene: -
J gene: TRBJ1-1
V gene: TRBV19

CDR3 DNA: TGTGCCTGGCAGCGGGGGGGTAGCACAGATACGCAGTATTTT
CDR3 protein: CAWQRGGSTDTQYF
clone size: -
D gene: TRBD2
J gene: TRBJ2-3
V gene: TRBV30

CDR3 DNA: TGTGCCAGCAGCTTAGTAGGTGGGACTAGCGGAGGAACGGGCACAGATACGCAGTATTTT
CDR3 protein: CASSLVGGTSGGTGTDTQYF
clone size: -
D gene: TRBD2
J gene: TRBJ2-3
V gene: TRBV7-6

CDR3 DNA: TGTGCCTGGAGTGGACGTCTTGGTGAAAAACTGTTTTTT
CDR3 protein: CAWSGRLGEKLFF
clone size: -
D gene: -
J gene: TRBJ1-4
V gene: TRBV30

CDR3 DNA: TGTGCCAGCACCGCCCGCGGGGGGTACCAAGAGACCCAGTACTTC
CDR3 protein: CASTARGGYQETQYF
clone size: -
D gene: TRBD2
J gene: TRBJ2-5
V gene: TRBV9

CDR3 DNA: TGCGCCAGCAGCTTGGCGGCCCTAGGGGGCGAGACCCAGTACTTC
CDR3 protein: CASSLAALGGETQYF
clone size: -
D gene: TRBD1
J gene: TRBJ2-5
V gene: TRBV5-1

CDR3 DNA: TGTGCCAGCAGAGGATGGGCGGGAGGGCGTCCCCGGAACAATGAGCAGTTCTTC
CDR3 protein: CASRGWAGGRPRNNEQFF
clone size: -
D gene: TRBD2
J gene: TRBJ2-1
V gene: TRBV7-9

CDR3 DNA: TGTGCCACTACAGGGGGCTCGTACGAGCAGTACTTC
CDR3 protein: CATTGGSYEQYF
clone size: -
D gene: TRBD1
J gene: TRBJ2-7
V gene: TRBV19

CDR3 DNA: TGCAGCGTTGAGTTTAGCGGTCCCTACAATGAGCAGTTCTTC
CDR3 protein: CSVEFSGPYNEQFF
clone size: -
D gene: -
J gene: TRBJ2-1
V gene: TRBV29-1

CDR3 DNA: TGTGCCAGCAGCTCTGGAGGGGCGGGCACTGAAGCTTTCTTT
CDR3 protein: CASSSGGAGTEAFF
clone size: few
D gene: -
J gene: TRBJ1-1
V gene: TRBV5-4

CDR3 DNA: TGTGCCAGCTCACCCCTCTTACAAGAGACCCAGTACTTC
CDR3 protein: CASSPLLQETQYF
clone size: -
D gene: -
J gene: TRBJ2-5
V gene: TRBV18

CDR3 DNA: TGTGCCAGCAGAAAGGGACAGATGAACACTGAAGCTTTCTTT
CDR3 protein: CASRKGQMNTEAFF
clone size: -
D gene: TRBD1
J gene: TRBJ1-1
V gene: TRBV6-5

CDR3 DNA: TGTGCCAGCAGCCGGAGGGGGGGGAATCAGCCCCAGCATTTT
CDR3 protein: CASSRRGGNQPQHF
clone size: few
D gene: -
J gene: TRBJ1-5
V gene: TRBV5-6

CDR3 DNA: TGTGCCACTCGGGGACAGGGGAAAAACATTCAGTACTTC
CDR3 protein: CATRGQGKNIQYF
clone size: -
D gene: TRBD1
J gene: TRBJ2-4
V gene: TRBV19

CDR3 DNA: TGTGCCAGCAGTGAATCTGCCGGGAACTATGGCTACACCTTC
CDR3 protein: CASSESAGNYGYTF
clone size: -
D gene: -
J gene: TRBJ1-2
V gene: TRBV25-1

CDR3 DNA: TGTGCCAGCAGATCGGGGGTTGGTACTGAAGCTTTCTTT
CDR3 protein: CASRSGVGTEAFF
clone size: -
D gene: -
J gene: TRBJ1-1
V gene: TRBV7-2

CDR3 DNA: TGTGCCACCAGCACAGGACTAGCGGGAAGTTCAGATACGCAGTATTTT
CDR3 protein: CATSTGLAGSSDTQYF
clone size: -
D gene: TRBD2
J gene: TRBJ2-3
V gene: TRBV15

CDR3 DNA: TGTGCCAGCAGCGCCGGACTAGCGGGGACCACAGATACGCAGTATTTT
CDR3 protein: CASSAGLAGTTDTQYF
clone size: few
D gene: TRBD2
J gene: TRBJ2-3
V gene: TRBV13

CDR3 DNA: TGTGCCAGCAGCTTAGGGGGAGCCTATGGCTACACCTTC
CDR3 protein: CASSLGGAYGYTF
clone size: once
D gene: -
J gene: TRBJ1-2
V gene: TRBV11-2

CDR3 DNA: TGTGCCAGCAGCTCCCCGGGACGTTCCTACAATGAGCAGTTCTTC
CDR3 protein: CASSSPGRSYNEQFF
clone size: -
D gene: -
J gene: TRBJ2-1
V gene: TRBV5-4

CDR3 DNA: TGCGCCAGCAGCCAAGAAGGAGTAACTCAGCCCCAGCATTTT
CDR3 protein: CASSQEGVTQPQHF
clone size: few
D gene: -
J gene: TRBJ1-5
V gene: TRBV4-1

CDR3 DNA: TGTGCCAGCAGTCCCGGGACAGTACCCCCTAACTATGGCTACACCTTC
CDR3 protein: CASSPGTVPPNYGYTF
clone size: -
D gene: TRBD1
J gene: TRBJ1-2
V gene: TRBV6-4

CDR3 DNA: TGTGCCAGCAGCGTAGTCCCGACAGGGGTAAATGAAAAACTGTTTTTT
CDR3 protein: CASSVVPTGVNEKLFF
clone size: -
D gene: TRBD1
J gene: TRBJ1-4
V gene: TRBV9

CDR3 DNA: TGCGCCAGCCCTCTGGTCGGGAGAGAGACCCAGTACTTC
CDR3 protein: CASPLVGRETQYF
clone size: -
D gene: -
J gene: TRBJ2-5
V gene: TRBV5-1

CDR3 DNA: TGTGCCAGCTCGCCCCTGGACAGGGCGCGATATGGCTACACCTTC
CDR3 protein: CASSPLDRARYGYTF
clone size: -
D gene: TRBD1
J gene: TRBJ1-2
V gene: TRBV18

CDR3 DNA: TGTGCCAGTAGTATCGACAGGAGGAATTCACCCCTCCACTTT
CDR3 protein: CASSIDRRNSPLHF
clone size: -
D gene: -
J gene: TRBJ1-6
V gene: TRBV19

CDR3 DNA: TGTGCCAGCAGCTTGGGGGGCCCTACCGACTCCTATAATTCACCCCTCCACTTT
CDR3 protein: CASSLGGPTDSYNSPLHF
clone size: -
D gene: -
J gene: TRBJ1-6
V gene: TRBV5-4

CDR3 DNA: TGTGCCAGCAGCTTTAGACAGGGGTTTAATTCACCCCTCCACTTT
CDR3 protein: CASSFRQGFNSPLHF
clone size: once
D gene: TRBD1
J gene: TRBJ1-6
V gene: TRBV5-6

CDR3 DNA: TGTGCCTGGAGTCGGGGAAAGTATGCTTTCTTT
CDR3 protein: CAWSRGKYAFF
clone size: once
D gene: -
J gene: TRBJ1-1
V gene: TRBV30

CDR3 DNA: TGTGCCAGCAGTCGGGACAGGCCAAATCAGCCCCAGCATTTT
CDR3 protein: CASSRDRPNQPQHF
clone size: -
D gene: TRBD1
J gene: TRBJ1-5
V gene: TRBV2

CDR3 DNA: TGTGCCAGCAGCTTAGTAGCGCTGGAGAAGACCCAGTACTTC
CDR3 protein: CASSLVALEKTQYF
clone size: -
D gene: -
J gene: TRBJ2-5
V gene: TRBV11-2